Below, 16 T cell receptor beta chains from the same sample are listed, as sequenced in a study of T cells in localized non-small cell lung cancer (dated by TCRdb to 2019 to 2021). Library construction relied on the immunoSEQ multiplex PCR assay. The immuneACCESS repertoire file appears here via TCRdb, limited to in-frame rearrangements. These files lack a portion of the clones; in checked studies, under half of the deficit traces to unresolved V genes, and the cause of the others is not known. The sample table records fewer than 100,000 clones; approximately 80% of these occur just once. The ten largest clonotypes hold 8.5% to 10% of the sample. The input for sequencing was peripheral blood, taken before any cancer treatment. Source of these receptors: a female donor of 60 years or more with stage I lung adenocarcinoma.

The chain recombines TRBV4-3 with TRBJ1-1; TRBD1 might be the D (5 bases). This CDR3 spans 15 amino acids. With 4 bases removed from V and 2 bases from J, the gap between germline ends came to 14 bases. In germline, CDR1 is LGHNA, CDR2 YSLEER. CDR3 loop: CASSRGEGRNTEAFF. CDR3 DNA sequence: TGCGCCAGCAGCCGGGGAGAGGGACGTAACACTGAAGCTTTCTTT.

The CDR3 DNA sequence: TGTGCCAGCAGTTACCTCATTGGGGGTGCTGCTTTCTTT. It encodes CASSYLIGGAAFF. V is TRBV6-6 and J is TRBJ1-1; D is possibly TRBD1 (5 bases). The CDR3 has 13 residues. Between the trimmed V and J ends, which lost 2 bases and 11 bases, there was a span of 15 bases. CDR1 and CDR2 from the germline V gene are MNHNY and SVGAGI (reference sequence).

The chain is built from TRBV19 and TRBJ1-5, with 8 bases matching TRBD1. Germline V gene lookup returns CDR1 LNHDA and CDR2 SQIVND (reference sequence). J was trimmed by 3 bases and V by 5 bases; bases with no gene match: 18. The CDR3 spans 19 residues. This CDR3 reads CASSLRPSGGAGNNQPQHF. CDR3 bases: TGTGCCAGTAGTCTTCGACCCTCAGGGGGCGCGGGGAACAATCAGCCCCAGCATTTT.

This chain joins TRBV19 and TRBJ2-6, with D possibly being TRBD2 (7 bases). This CDR3 region has 14 residues. Trimming left V 7 bases short and J 8 bases short, with 15 bases between. The germline V gene has CDR1 LNHDA and CDR2 SQIVND (reference sequence). The CDR3 is CASTRGGGTNVLTF. The CDR3 bases are TGTGCCAGTACCCGAGGGGGGGGGACCAACGTCCTGACTTTC.

V is TRBV19 and J is TRBJ2-6; TRBD1 matches at 7 bases. The CDR3 length is 17 residues. Germline V lookup: CDR1 LNHDA, CDR2 SQIVND (reference sequence). J gave up 2 bases and V 10 bases, and 14 bases lay outside the gene matches. The CDR3 protein is CATRDSLWSPGANVLTF. The CDR3 DNA follows: TGTGCCACGAGGGACAGCCTATGGTCTCCTGGGGCCAACGTCCTGACTTTC. Using reference TRBV19 and TRBJ2-6 for the parts outside the CDR3, the full variable domain is DGGITQSPKYLFRKEGQNVTLSCEQNLNHDAMYWYRQDPGQGLRLIYYSQIVNDFQKGDIAEGYSVSREKKESFPLTVTSAQKNPTAFYLCATRDSLWSPGANVLTFGAGSRLTVL.

V and J are TRBV7-2 and TRBJ2-7, with TRBD2 as a possible D gene (5 bases). The CDR3 is made up of 16 amino acids. The germline gives CDR1 SGHTA, CDR2 FQGNSA. Trimming removed 1 base at V and 0 bases at J, with 13 bases between. The CDR3 protein is CASSLELALSSYEQYF. CDR3 in DNA: TGTGCCAGCAGCTTAGAATTAGCGCTAAGCTCCTACGAGCAGTACTTC.

CDR3 DNA sequence: TGTGCCAGCAGCTTCTGGGAGGATACGCAGTATTTT. It codes for CASSFWEDTQYF. This sequence joins TRBV5-4 and TRBJ2-3, with D possibly matching TRBD2 (5 bases). Trimming pared 2 bases from V and 6 bases from J, leaving 7 bases between. CDR1 and CDR2 from the germline V gene are SGHNT and YYREEE (reference sequence). This CDR3 contains 12 residues.

This clone was observed a single time. At the DNA level, this CDR3 is encoded by other sequences in the same sample as well. The rearrangement uses TRBV27 and TRBJ2-3; D gene unclear. Per germline, CDR1 MNHEY and CDR2 SMNVEV (reference sequence). CDR3 length: 13 residues. V was shortened by 2 bases and J by 2 bases, with 5 bases between the two germline ends. In nucleotides, the CDR3 is TGTGCCAGCAGTTTAACCGTCACAGATACGCAGTATTTT. It is translated as CASSLTVTDTQYF.

V and J are TRBV5-1 and TRBJ1-1, with D possibly matching TRBD1 (5 bases). The CDR3 runs to 12 residues. CDR1 is SGHRS and CDR2 is YFSETQ in the germline V gene. The V end lost 4 bases, the J end lost 7 bases, and 11 bases lay between the germline ends. CDR3 sequence (DNA): TGCGCCAGCAGCCCCGTGGGGGATGAAGCTTTCTTT. It encodes CASSPVGDEAFF. Filled out from reference TRBV5-1 and TRBJ1-1, the complete variable domain reads KAGVTQTPRYLIKTRGQQVTLSCSPISGHRSVSWYQQTPGQGLQFLFEYFSETQRNKGNFPGRFSGRQFSNSRSEMNVSTLELGDSALYLCASSPVGDEAFFGQGTRLTVV.

This chain connects TRBV7-9 to TRBJ2-1; TRBD2 agrees at 14 bases. J was trimmed by 1 base and V by 6 bases; bases with no gene match: 8. This CDR3 spans 18 amino acids. From germline, CDR1 is SEHNR and CDR2 FQNEAQ (reference sequence). The CDR3 protein is CASRPTSGRAGSYNEQFF. As DNA, the CDR3 is TGTGCCAGCAGGCCGACTAGCGGGAGGGCCGGGTCCTACAATGAGCAGTTCTTC.

The chain is built from TRBV28 and TRBJ1-3, with D maybe TRBD1 (5 bases). This CDR3 comprises 17 residues. Germline V gene sequence: CDR1 MDHEN, CDR2 SYDVKM. V lost 6 bases and J lost 0, with 18 bases in between. This chain's CDR3 is CASRSDKESISGNTIYF. In DNA, the CDR3 is TGTGCCAGCAGGTCGGACAAAGAGTCTATCTCTGGAAACACCATATATTTT.

The chain joins TRBV29-1 to TRBJ1-2; D gene uncertain. CDR3 size: 13 residues. The germline V and J ends were trimmed by 6 bases and 0 bases, with 11 bases remaining between them. Germline CDR1 reads SQVTM; CDR2 reads ANQGSEA. The chain's CDR3 is CSVPATTNYGYTF. The CDR3 coding sequence is TGCAGCGTCCCCGCCACGACTAACTATGGCTACACCTTC.

The rearrangement uses TRBV30 and TRBJ1-4, with D possibly TRBD1 on 6 matching bases. CDR1 GTSNPN and CDR2 SVGIG come from the germline V gene (reference sequence). This CDR3 is built from 15 residues. The ends were cut back, 5 bases at V and 8 bases at J, with 21 bases in the middle. CDR3 sequence reads: CAWRPRALQGEKLFF. CDR3 in DNA: TGTGCCTGGCGGCCCCGAGCCCTCCAGGGGGAAAAACTGTTTTTT.

V is TRBV5-6 and J is TRBJ1-5; possible D gene TRBD1, 5 bases. The germline CDR1 and CDR2 sequences are SGHDT and YYEEEE. Trimming removed 4 bases at V and 2 bases at J, with 13 bases between. The CDR3 covers 15 residues. This CDR3 is CASSTQGIGNQPQHF. In DNA form, the CDR3 reads TGTGCCAGCAGCACTCAGGGAATCGGCAATCAGCCCCAGCATTTT.

The chain uses TRBV6-6 and TRBJ1-2; D unclear. Germline CDR1 MNHNY, CDR2 SVGAGI (reference sequence). The ends were cut back, 0 bases at V and 5 bases at J, with 7 bases in the middle. CDR3 length equals 13 residues. The DNA for the CDR3 is TGTGCCAGCAGTTACTCGAAGGGTTATGGCTACACCTTC. It translates to CASSYSKGYGYTF.

The rearrangement uses TRBV10-3 and TRBJ2-3; 8 nucleotides line up with TRBD1. The CDR3 covers 13 residues. Trimming at V came to 5 bases and at J to 5 bases, leaving 3 bases not matched to a gene. Per germline, CDR1 ENHRY and CDR2 SYGVKD. In DNA form, the CDR3 reads TGTGCCATCAGTCAAGGACAGGGAGATACGCAGTATTTT. Translated: CAISQGQGDTQYF.